A single sample is the source of the 29 T cell receptor beta chains below, sequenced in a study of Ad26.COV2.S vaccination and SARS-CoV-2 variants. The sample's treatment: around 19 received Ad26.COV2.S at low or high dose, single or two shots; about 5 received placebo; per-sample allocation not given. All samples were drawn on day 63, counting from the first vaccine or placebo injection. Libraries were prepared by immunoSEQ multiplex PCR; TCRdb keeps only in-frame clonotypes and omits some of them. The repertoire holds 380,000 or so clones, with 83% as singletons. The sequences come from peripheral blood, collected in a trial of Ad26.COV2.S vaccine versus placebo. The origin of the receptors is a person aged 18-60 years who received the Ad26.COV2.S COVID-19 vaccine or a placebo.

This clone was recorded once. This chain's CDR3 is CASSQHPDRYEQYF. Written as DNA, the CDR3 is TGCGCCAGCAGCCAACACCCGGACAGGTACGAGCAGTACTTC. V gene TRBV4-1 combines with J gene TRBJ2-7; TRBD1 aligns across 7 bases. CDR3 length equals 14 residues. Trimming at V came to 2 bases and at J to 4 bases, leaving 5 bases not matched to a gene. Germline CDR1 MGHRA, CDR2 YSYEKL.

This clone was picked up one time. The J gene is TRBJ2-7, the V gene TRBV23-1; TRBD2 is a possible D gene (6 bases). TRBV23-1 is noted as an ORF with a role that remains uncertain. Trimming took off 7 bases at V and 0 bases at J, with 10 bases between the two ends. The CDR3 totals 13 residues. CDR3: CASIGGLSYEQYF. CDR3 nucleotide sequence: TGCGCCAGCATAGGAGGGCTCTCCTACGAGCAGTACTTC.

The V and J genes are TRBV5-6 and TRBJ2-1; D is perhaps TRBD1 or TRBD2 (5 bases each). The CDR3 is 15 amino acids. From germline, CDR1 is SGHDT and CDR2 YYEEEE. Trimming removed 1 base from V and 2 bases from J, with 10 bases in between. The CDR3 loop is CASSLLGTAYNEQFF. The CDR3 DNA reads TGTGCCAGCAGCTTGTTGGGGACGGCCTACAATGAGCAGTTCTTC.

This chain's CDR3 is CASSPQGSSDTQYF. CDR3 bases: TGTGCCAGCAGTCCCCAGGGGTCTTCAGATACGCAGTATTTT. The chain employs TRBV6-2 or TRBV6-3 and TRBJ2-3, with a possible D match to TRBD1 (6 bases). Germline lookup yields CDR1 MNHEY and CDR2 SVGEGT. The CDR3 has 14 residues. V was clipped by 5 bases and J by 4 bases, with 13 bases between them.

This clone was recorded once. The V and J genes are TRBV4-3 and TRBJ2-1; no clear D gene. The germline CDR1 and CDR2 sequences are LGHNA and YSLEER. V was pared by 0 bases and J by 8 bases, with 11 bases between. The CDR3 totals 14 residues. The CDR3 DNA is TGCGCCAGCAGCCAAGATCTCCGCACCGATGAGCAGTTCTTC. Its translation is CASSQDLRTDEQFF.

The chain has TRBV3-1 (or the pseudogene TRBV3-2) and TRBJ1-2, with D hard to call. Germline V gene data show CDR1 as LGHDT and CDR2 as YNNKEL (reference sequence). There are 13 residues in the CDR3. V dropped 0 bases and J dropped 8 bases, with 10 bases sitting between them. This CDR3 reads CASSQEGRLGYTF. DNA of the CDR3: TGTGCCAGCAGCCAAGAGGGCAGGCTCGGCTACACCTTC.

The chain employs TRBV5-1 and TRBJ1-3; unclear D gene. Looked up from germline, CDR1 is SGHRS and CDR2 is YFSETQ. The CDR3 loop spans 15 amino acids. The V and J ends lost 0 bases and 4 bases respectively, with 11 bases between them. The CDR3 sequence is CASSLEGSRGNTIYF. The CDR3 coding sequence is TGCGCCAGCAGCTTGGAAGGCAGTAGGGGAAACACCATATATTTT.

The rearrangement uses TRBV18 and TRBJ2-7; 7 nucleotides line up with TRBD1. There are 14 residues in the CDR3. The trim removed 4 bases at V and 3 bases at J, leaving 6 bases unmatched. Germline V lookup: CDR1 KGHSH, CDR2 LQKENI. This CDR3 is CASSRTGDSYEQYF. CDR3 DNA: TGTGCCAGCTCACGGACAGGTGATAGCTACGAGCAGTACTTC.

V gene TRBV19 combines with J gene TRBJ2-5, with D possibly matching TRBD2 (6 bases). The CDR3 has 12 residues. Germline V gives CDR1 LNHDA, CDR2 SQIVND (reference sequence). V lost 6 bases to trimming and J lost 7 bases, with 12 bases between them. For the CDR3, the DNA is TGTGCCAGTAGCCCCCGGGGGAGGACCCAGTACTTC. Encoded protein: CASSPRGRTQYF.

V gene TRBV6-2 or TRBV6-3 combines with J gene TRBJ2-7; the D gene is possibly TRBD2 (6 bases). The CDR3 is 14 amino acids. The V end was cut by 6 bases, the J end by 9 bases, with 21 bases between. Germline-derived CDR1 and CDR2 are MNHEY and SVGEGT. The CDR3 loop is CASSHSLARPRQYF. For the CDR3, the DNA is TGTGCCAGCAGCCACTCCCTAGCGAGGCCGAGGCAGTACTTC.

V gene TRBV12-3 or TRBV12-4 combines with J gene TRBJ1-2; no reliable D call. V was cut by 2 bases and J by 4 bases, with 8 bases left in between. CDR3 length equals 13 residues. CDR3 in amino acids: CASSLRGAYGYTF. CDR3 in DNA: TGTGCCAGCAGTTTACGGGGAGCCTATGGCTACACCTTC.

The chain links TRBV6-5 to TRBJ1-3, with unresolved D. Germline CDR1 and CDR2: MNHEY and SVGAGI. Trimming removed 7 bases from V and 0 bases from J, with 13 bases in between. This CDR3 contains 15 residues. The CDR3 loop reads CASISQVISGNTIYF. The CDR3 nucleotides are TGTGCCAGCATTTCCCAGGTGATCTCTGGAAACACCATATATTTT.

The genes are TRBV7-9 and TRBJ1-1; no clear D. There are 14 residues in the CDR3. V was shortened by 5 bases and J by 2 bases, with 12 bases between the two germline ends. Per the germline V gene, CDR1 is SEHNR and CDR2 is FQNEAQ (reference sequence). The CDR3 loop reads CASSRWGSNTEAFF. The CDR3 coding sequence is TGTGCCAGCAGCCGGTGGGGATCTAACACTGAAGCTTTCTTT.

Only a few counts were recorded for this clone. The gene calls are TRBV27 and TRBJ2-7, with 9 bases aligning to TRBD1. The CDR3 runs to 13 residues. Germline V lookup: CDR1 MNHEY, CDR2 SMNVEV (reference sequence). The trim removed 7 bases at V and 6 bases at J, leaving 7 bases unmatched. In DNA, the CDR3 is TGTGCCAGCACGGGGACAGGGAAATCCGAGCAGTACTTC. Translating it yields CASTGTGKSEQYF.

This clone was picked up a small number of times. This rearrangement joins TRBV7-2 to TRBJ1-1, with 9 positions matching TRBD1. The CDR3 totals 15 residues. CDR1 and CDR2 (germline): SGHTA, FQGNSA. V shed 4 bases and J 8 bases; nucleotides not matched to a gene: 11. The CDR3 DNA sequence: TGTGCCAGCAGCTCACTTACAGGGGGCAAGACGGAAGCTTTCTTT. It translates to CASSSLTGGKTEAFF.

Note on this clone: Other DNA sequences from this sample encode an identical CDR3 as well. V gene TRBV18 combines with J gene TRBJ1-1, with 7 bases lining up with TRBD1. V lost 3 bases, J lost 0 bases, and 7 bases stayed unmatched. The germline V gene encodes CDR1 KGHSH and CDR2 LQKENI. The CDR3 is made up of 16 amino acids. CDR3 protein: CASSPTRDSLNTEAFF. The CDR3 region has the DNA TGTGCCAGCTCACCCACCCGGGACAGTTTGAACACTGAAGCTTTCTTT.

CDR3 protein: CASSSTLGLLQFF. The CDR3 nucleotides are TGTGCCAGCAGCTCCACCCTTGGCCTGTTACAGTTCTTC. The chain has TRBV7-3 and TRBJ2-1; D remains unclear. CDR1 and CDR2 (germline): SGHTA, FQGTGA. V lost 4 bases to trimming and J lost 13 bases, with 17 bases between them. The CDR3 has 13 amino acids.

CDR3 sequence reads: CASSRGGNYGYTF. The CDR3 nucleotides read TGTGCCAGCAGCAGGGGGGGTAACTATGGCTACACCTTC. J is TRBJ1-2 and V is TRBV5-6; maybe TRBD1 (6 bases). Germline V gene data show CDR1 as SGHDT and CDR2 as YYEEEE. Trimming took off 4 bases at V and 1 base at J, with 8 bases between the two ends. The CDR3 consists of 13 residues. The whole variable domain, filled in from reference TRBV5-6 and TRBJ1-2, reads DAGVTQSPTHLIKTRGQQVTLRCSPKSGHDTVSWYQQALGQGPQFIFQYYEEEERQRGNFPDRFSGHQFPNYSSELNVNALLLGDSALYLCASSRGGNYGYTFGSGTRLTVV.

This chain joins TRBV4-3 and TRBJ2-3; D gene uncertain. The ends were cut back, 5 bases at V and 4 bases at J, with 7 bases in the middle. The CDR3 covers 12 residues. The V gene's germline CDR1 is LGHNA and CDR2 YSLEER. CDR3 sequence (DNA): TGCGCCAGCAGCTTCCGATCAGATACGCAGTATTTT. It is translated as CASSFRSDTQYF.

The V call is TRBV24-1, the J call TRBJ2-7; the match to TRBD1 covers 11 bases. The CDR3 totals 15 residues. The V and J ends lost 4 bases and 6 bases, in that order; junction bases with no gene match: 7. Germline V CDR1 and CDR2: KGHDR, SFDVKD. CDR3 DNA: TGTGCCACCAGTGACCCCGGGACAGGGGGTGCCGAGCAGTACTTC. Protein sequence: CATSDPGTGGAEQYF.

The chain uses TRBV24-1 and TRBJ1-1, with no clear D. The V and J ends lost 3 bases and 5 bases respectively, with 9 bases between them. This CDR3 has 13 amino acids. Germline V gene lookup returns CDR1 KGHDR and CDR2 SFDVKD. The CDR3 region has the DNA TGTGCCACCAGTGATCGTCTGACTACTGAAGCTTTCTTT. Encoded protein: CATSDRLTTEAFF.

The V gene is TRBV5-1, the J gene TRBJ1-1; possibly TRBD1 for D (5 bases). V lost 2 bases and J 8 bases, leaving 19 bases between the germline ends. Per the germline V gene, CDR1 is SGHRS and CDR2 is YFSETQ. This CDR3 has 15 amino acids. In DNA form, the CDR3 reads TGCGCCAGCAGCTTAGGTGGGGCCGGAGAAAGAGAAGCTTTCTTT. Protein sequence: CASSLGGAGEREAFF.

This clone was counted once. The chain couples TRBV3-1 (or the pseudogene TRBV3-2) to TRBJ1-1, with 7 bases aligning to TRBD1. This CDR3 is 14 amino acids long. Germline V gives CDR1 LGHDT, CDR2 YNNKEL (reference sequence). V was clipped by 4 bases and J by 2 bases; unmatched bases: 4. The CDR3 region is CASSRDSGNTEAFF. CDR3 in DNA: TGTGCCAGCAGCCGGGACAGCGGTAACACTGAAGCTTTCTTT.

V usage is TRBV6-1 and J usage is TRBJ1-2, with a tentative D call TRBD1 (5 bases). V shed 2 bases and J shed 8 bases, with 15 bases lying between them. This CDR3 is 14 amino acids long. Germline V gives CDR1 MNHNS, CDR2 SASEGT. The CDR3 nucleotides are TGTGCCAGCAGTGAATACTTCAGGGAAGGGGGCTACACCTTC. This translates into CASSEYFREGGYTF.

Worth noting for this clone: One junction end disagrees with the germline gene, perhaps due to a read error. V and J are TRBV6-5 and TRBJ1-5; TRBD1 matches at 9 bases. Per germline, CDR1 MNHEY and CDR2 SVGAGI. This CDR3 contains 14 residues. CDR3: CASGYRGPSQPQHF. DNA for the CDR3: TGTGCCAGCGGTTACAGGGGGCCTAGTCAGCCCCAGCATTTT.

The chain recombines TRBV25-1 with TRBJ2-7; TRBD1 might be the D (5 bases). Trimming stripped 4 bases from V and 1 base from J, with 8 bases between. The CDR3 is 13 residues long. In germline, CDR1 is MGHDK, CDR2 SYGVNS. The DNA for the CDR3 is TGTGCCAGCAGTGGCCAGGGATCCTACGAGCAGTACTTC. It is translated as CASSGQGSYEQYF.

V is TRBV5-8 and J is TRBJ2-3; no firm D call. Germline CDR1 and CDR2: SGHTS and YDEGEE. V lost 0 bases to trimming and J lost 4 bases, with 6 bases between them. The CDR3 runs to 13 residues. Here the CDR3 DNA reads TGTGCCAGCAGCTTGGGTGAGGCAGATACGCAGTATTTT. It encodes CASSLGEADTQYF.

V usage is TRBV7-3 and J usage is TRBJ2-7; no clear D. The CDR3 is made up of 16 amino acids. CDR1 is SGHTA and CDR2 is FQGTGA in the germline V gene. V was shortened by 5 bases and J by 3 bases, with 20 bases between the two germline ends. CDR3 sequence: CASSPLWARPNYEQYF. In nucleotides, the CDR3 is TGTGCCAGCAGCCCCCTGTGGGCAAGACCTAACTACGAGCAGTACTTC. Filled out from reference TRBV7-3 and TRBJ2-7, the complete variable domain reads GAGVSQTPSNKVTEKGKYVELRCDPISGHTALYWYRQSLGQGPEFLIYFQGTGAADDSGLPNDRFFAVRPEGSVSTLKIQRTERGDSAVYLCASSPLWARPNYEQYFGPGTRLTVT.

The chain links TRBV4-1 to TRBJ1-5; D is unresolved. The CDR3 has 16 residues. Trimming removed 0 bases from V and 5 bases from J, with 14 bases in between. Germline V gene sequence: CDR1 MGHRA, CDR2 YSYEKL. In nucleotides, the CDR3 is TGCGCCAGCAGCCAAGATCCGGACGGAGGGTATCAGCCCCAGCATTTT. Its protein product is CASSQDPDGGYQPQHF.